The present T cell receptor (beta chain) was sequenced within a study of CD4 and CD8 cells across lung adenocarcinoma regions. In germline, CDR1 is MNHEY, CDR2 SMNVEV (reference sequence). The CDR3 length is 17 residues. J gave up 2 bases and V 3 bases, and 7 bases lay outside the gene matches. TCRdb reprocessed the PCR reads via MiXCR and lists one record per CDR3 protein. This table has 7,000 to 8,500 distinct CDR3 sequences, about three fifths appearing once. The rearrangement joins TRBV27 to TRBJ2-6, with TRBD1 identical over 7 bases. The sample consisted of CD4+ T cells from the center of a lung tumor. This TCR came from a female donor with lung adenocarcinoma. The CD4 and CD8 labels of this study may be unreliable. CDR3 sequence (DNA): TGTGCCAGCAGTTTCTCCAGGGGGTCCCCTGGGGCCAACGTCCTGACTTTC. This codes for CASSFSRGSPGANVLTF.